These 10 T cell receptor beta chains share one sample of origin, sequenced in a study of blood T cells in healthy people across ages (dated by TCRdb to between 2015 and 2017). The library was built by means of 5' RACE. The sample was run on an Illumina HiSeq 2500. The second PCR ran for roughly 7 to 11 cycles and used a J-beta primer mix along with a sample-barcoded 5' primer. The public reads were reprocessed in TCRdb via fastp at Q25 and MiXCR, keeping in-frame beta chains. All rows with the same CDR3 protein become a single entry with the most common DNA and genes. The sample table contains over 500,000 distinct CDR3 sequences; only one count was recorded for 25% to 35% of them. The ten largest clonotypes hold approximately 4% of the sample. This same sample was also part of a study on T cells of mothers and their children.

The sample taken for sequencing was blood. The receptor source for this set is a boy between 2 and 10 years old in good health.

This rearrangement joins TRBV11-2 to TRBJ1-1; D is unresolved. V was cut by 2 bases and J by 11 bases, with 15 bases left in between. The CDR3 covers 13 residues. Germline V gives CDR1 SGHAT, CDR2 FQNNGV. CDR3 DNA: TGTGCCAGCAGCTTATGGGGAGAAGGAGGGGCTTTCTTT. It is translated as CASSLWGEGGAFF.

The V and J genes are TRBV4-1 and TRBJ2-7; D unresolved. The germline CDR1 and CDR2 sequences are MGHRA and YSYEKL. This CDR3 contains 17 residues. V lost 0 bases to trimming and J lost 2 bases, with 17 bases between them. CDR3 nucleotide sequence: TGCGCCAGCAGCCAAGATGGCGCAGGACGGATGCCCTACGAGCAGTACTTC. It is translated as CASSQDGAGRMPYEQYF.

The J gene is TRBJ2-5, the V gene TRBV6-2 or TRBV6-3; 8 nucleotides agree with TRBD2. CDR3 size: 13 residues. Looked up from germline, CDR1 is MNHEY and CDR2 is SVGEGT. Trimming at V came to 7 bases and at J to 4 bases, leaving 5 bases not matched to a gene. CDR3 region: CASTNGGAETQYF. CDR3 bases: TGTGCCAGCACCAACGGGGGGGCAGAGACCCAGTACTTC.

This clonotype has just a few counts. This rearrangement joins TRBV12-3 or TRBV12-4 to TRBJ1-5; 9 bases map to TRBD1. V was clipped by 4 bases and J by 6 bases; unmatched bases: 4. This CDR3 has 14 amino acids. The CDR3 spells CASSSTGGGQPQHF. CDR3 DNA sequence: TGTGCCAGCAGTTCGACAGGGGGAGGTCAGCCCCAGCATTTT.

The rearrangement uses TRBV30 and TRBJ2-3; 11 positions agree with TRBD1. The CDR3 has 16 amino acids. Germline-derived CDR1 and CDR2 are GTSNPN and SVGIG (reference sequence). V lost 2 bases to trimming and J lost 5 bases; unmatched junction nucleotides: 9. The CDR3 DNA follows: TGTGCCTGGAGTTCGACCGGGACAGGGGGTATAGATACGCAGTATTTT. Residues: CAWSSTGTGGIDTQYF.

Comment on this clonotype: One end of the junction fails to match germline, which may point to a read error. This rearrangement joins TRBV6-1 to TRBJ2-3, with TRBD2 identical over 13 bases. Germline V CDR1 and CDR2: MNHNS, SASEGT. CDR3 length: 17 amino acids. CDR3 region: CASTMSRTSGRQDAQYF. For the CDR3, the DNA is TGTGCCAGCACCATGTCTAGGACTAGCGGGAGACAAGATGCGCAGTATTTT.

The chain links TRBV3-1 to TRBJ2-7; 11 nucleotides line up with TRBD2. The CDR3 runs 16 residues. V lost 4 bases and J lost 7; bases outside the gene matches: 12. The germline gives CDR1 LGHDT, CDR2 YNNKEL (reference sequence). The CDR3 bases are TGTGCCAGCAGCCCATTATTCGGGACTAGCGGATTGGAGCAGTACTTC. This gives the protein CASSPLFGTSGLEQYF.

This clonotype was observed a few times. This chain joins TRBV18 and TRBJ2-1; 11 positions match TRBD2. Germline CDR1 and CDR2: KGHSH and LQKENI. The CDR3 is 16 amino acids. V lost 3 bases to trimming and J lost 10 bases; unmatched junction nucleotides: 11. The CDR3 bases are TGTGCCAGCTCACCGGGCCTAGCGGGGGGCCGACCCGAGCAGTTCTTC. Protein sequence: CASSPGLAGGRPEQFF.

The CDR3 DNA reads as TGTGCCAGCAGTTCCGAAATAGCGGGGCTCCAGTTCTTC. Encoded protein: CASSSEIAGLQFF. The chain joins TRBV12-3 or TRBV12-4 to TRBJ2-5; TRBD2 matches at 8 bases. The last part of the DNA fits TRBJ2-1 better; the J call may be wrong. The CDR3 covers 13 residues.

This clonotype was observed a handful of times. This chain connects TRBV6-2 or TRBV6-3 to TRBJ1-2, with 8 bases lining up with TRBD1. The CDR3 has 14 amino acids. Germline V gene lookup returns CDR1 MNHEY and CDR2 SVGEGT. V trimming: 6 bases; J trimming: 0 bases; junction bases outside the gene matches: 3. CDR3 nucleotides: TGTGCCAGCAGCCGGACAGGGACTAACTATGGCTACACCTTC. Translated, it gives CASSRTGTNYGYTF.